Listed below are T cell receptor beta chains from one sample, sequenced in a study of blood T cell repertoires in COVID-19. Clones were sequenced by immunoSEQ multiplex PCR, and TCRdb holds only the in-frame ones, with some missing. The table lists 300,000 to 400,000 clones, 83% of them singletons. Sequenced input: peripheral blood. Receptors originate from a man under 40 with active or convalescent COVID-19. Each CDR3 is given with its conserved first and last residue. Each record gives: J gene, V gene, clone size, D gene, CDR3 DNA, CDR3 protein. The D gene is left open where the match is weak. Clone size is not always given. Where it is, it says once, few, many or a class for expanded clones.

TRBJ2-3	TRBV6-5	.	TRBD2	TGTGCCAGCAGTTACTCGGGGGGGGTCCCAGATACGCAGTATTTT	CASSYSGGVPDTQYF
TRBJ2-7	TRBV19	few	TRBD2	TGTGCCAGTAGTACCTCAATTGGACTAGCGGATTCCTACGAGCAGTACTTC	CASSTSIGLADSYEQYF
TRBJ2-1	TRBV24-1	many	.	TGTGCCACCAGTGATGAGATACACAATGAGCAGTTCTTC	CATSDEIHNEQFF
TRBJ2-7	TRBV30	.	.	TGTGCCTGGAGTACAGGGTCCCACGAGCAGTACTTC	CAWSTGSHEQYF
TRBJ2-1	TRBV2	.	TRBD2	TGTGCCAGCAGAGAAGGGACTAGCGGGAGGAATGAGCAGTTCTTC	CASREGTSGRNEQFF
TRBJ2-3	TRBV6-5	.	TRBD2	TGTGCCAGCATGGTCTCTGCGGGAGTAGATACGCAGTATTTT	CASMVSAGVDTQYF
TRBJ2-5	TRBV29-1	.	.	TGCAGCGTTGAGGGTGTATGGCAGGGAGAGACCCAGTACTTC	CSVEGVWQGETQYF
TRBJ2-1	TRBV4-3	.	TRBD2	TGCGCCAGCAGCCAAGTACCCCCAGGGACTAGCGGTTACAATGAGCAGTTCTTC	CASSQVPPGTSGYNEQFF
TRBJ2-3	TRBV5-1	.	.	TGCGCCAGCAGCATCGGCGGGCTCACAGATACGCAGTATTTT	CASSIGGLTDTQYF
TRBJ1-1	TRBV5-1	.	.	TGCGCCAGCAGCCCCGATGCGGGAGGAGACACTGAAGCTTTCTTT	CASSPDAGGDTEAFF
TRBJ2-7	TRBV2	.	.	TGTGCCAGCAGTGAAGATAGCAGCGAGCAGTACTTC	CASSEDSSEQYF
TRBJ2-7	TRBV4-1	.	TRBD1	TGCGCCAGCAGCCAAGCGTCCGGGACAGGGGTGTACGAGCAGTACTTC	CASSQASGTGVYEQYF
TRBJ1-5	TRBV30	.	.	TGTGCCTGGAGTGCGGGGGGCCCGAATAGCAATCAGCCCCAGCATTTT	CAWSAGGPNSNQPQHF
TRBJ2-1	TRBV7-9	.	TRBD2	TGTGCCAGCAGCCCGAGTCCACCGGGAGGATTTAATGAGCAGTTCTTC	CASSPSPPGGFNEQFF
TRBJ1-4	TRBV10-2	.	.	TGCGCCAGCAGTGACAGGGTTCTGGTGACTAATGAAAAACTGTTTTTT	CASSDRVLVTNEKLFF
TRBJ2-2	TRBV11-3	.	TRBD1	TGTGCCAGCAGCTTAAGGGCAGGGGGAAGCACCGGGGAGCTGTTTTTT	CASSLRAGGSTGELFF
TRBJ1-5	TRBV19	.	TRBD1	TGTGCCAGTAGTACCCATCCGACAGGGAATCAGCCCCAGCATTTT	CASSTHPTGNQPQHF
TRBJ1-3	TRBV18	.	.	TGTGCCAGCTCACCGGGCGAGTTTCTATATAGCACCATATATTTT	CASSPGEFLYSTIYF
TRBJ2-7	TRBV5-1	few	TRBD1	TGCGCCAGCAGCTTACGGACAGGGCCGATGAACGAGCAGTACTTC	CASSLRTGPMNEQYF
TRBJ2-1	TRBV2	.	TRBD2	TGTGCCAGCAGTGGAGGGCGAACTAGCGTCAACAATGAGCAGTTCTTC	CASSGGRTSVNNEQFF
TRBJ2-6	TRBV9	.	.	TGTGCCAGCAGCGCGGGAATCAGCTCTGGGGCCAACGTCCTGACTTTC	CASSAGISSGANVLTF
TRBJ2-1	TRBV18	.	.	TGTGCCAGCTCACCACCGCAGGGGGGCCCCTACAATGAGCAGTTCTTC	CASSPPQGGPYNEQFF
TRBJ2-2	TRBV4-3	.	.	TGCGCCAGCAGCCAAGATGGGCAACCGAACACCGGGGAGCTGTTTTTT	CASSQDGQPNTGELFF
TRBJ1-1	TRBV6-4	.	.	TGTGCCAGCAGAGGGGTCTCGAACACTGAAGCTTTCTTT	CASRGVSNTEAFF
TRBJ1-4	TRBV4-1	.	.	TGCGCCAGCAGCCAAGGATTGCGAACTAATGAAAAACTGTTTTTT	CASSQGLRTNEKLFF
TRBJ1-5	TRBV29-1	.	.	TGCAGCGTTGGGGGCTTCAATCAGCCCCAGCATTTT	CSVGGFNQPQHF
TRBJ1-2	TRBV9	.	.	TGTGCCAGCGATGGGGGACTCCCGCCCTATGGCTACACCTTC	CASDGGLPPYGYTF
TRBJ1-1	TRBV28	.	.	TGTGCCAGCAGTTTAGGGCCGGGGGAAGCTTTCTTT	CASSLGPGEAFF
TRBJ2-1	TRBV28	.	TRBD2	TGTGCCAGCAGTCCACTCGCGGGAGGGGGTGGGACCTACAATGAGCAGTTCTTC	CASSPLAGGGGTYNEQFF
TRBJ2-6	TRBV7-2	once	.	TGTGCCAGCAGCGTACAGGCGTCCTCTGGGGCCAACGTCCTGACTTTC	CASSVQASSGANVLTF
TRBJ2-1	TRBV19	.	TRBD2	TGTGCCAGTAGTGTCGGCGGGGGGGGCATTTATGAGCAGTTCTTC	CASSVGGGGIYEQFF
TRBJ1-1	TRBV6-6	few	.	TGTGCCAGCAGTTACGGCGGGAAGAACACTGAAGCTTTCTTT	CASSYGGKNTEAFF
TRBJ2-1	TRBV6-4	.	.	TGTGCCAGCAGTATTGGGCCGACCGGCTACTACAATGAGCAGTTCTTC	CASSIGPTGYYNEQFF
TRBJ2-5	TRBV5-1	.	TRBD2	TGCGCCAGCAGCTTGGCCAACGTAGCGGGGGGGCCTGAGACCCAGTACTTC	CASSLANVAGGPETQYF
TRBJ1-5	TRBV10-3	once	.	TGTGCCATCAGTGAGGGGTCCGGGACAAATAGCAATCAGCCCCAGCATTTT	CAISEGSGTNSNQPQHF
TRBJ1-6	TRBV12-5	once	TRBD1	TGTGCTAGTGGTTTGGACGACAGGGAAGGTACACCCCTCCACTTT	CASGLDDREGTPLHF
TRBJ1-2	TRBV25-1	.	.	TGTGCCAGCAGTGAATATGACGGGGGTTATGGCTACACCTTC	CASSEYDGGYGYTF
TRBJ2-2	TRBV4-1	.	.	TGCGCCAGCAGCCAGGACTTGGGGGAGCTGTTTTTT	CASSQDLGELFF
TRBJ2-1	TRBV2	few	TRBD2	TGTGCCAGCGGAGCGGGATACAATGAGCAGTTCTTC	CASGAGYNEQFF
TRBJ1-3	TRBV4-2	.	.	TGTGCCAGCAGCCAAGAATTCCCGGGCTCTGGAAACACCATATATTTT	CASSQEFPGSGNTIYF
TRBJ2-7	TRBV29-1	.	TRBD2	TGCAGCGTTGCCGGGCTAGCGGGCTCCGAGCAGTACTTC	CSVAGLAGSEQYF
TRBJ2-1	TRBV29-1	.	TRBD2	TGCAGCGCCCCTTTAGCGGGATGGGTGTTCTTC	CSAPLAGWVFF
TRBJ2-7	TRBV6-5	.	TRBD1	TGTGCCAGCAGTCTATCTGGACAGGCTCCCTACGAGCAGTACTTC	CASSLSGQAPYEQYF
TRBJ1-4	TRBV28	.	TRBD1	TGTGCCAGCAGGTTACAGGGGCTTAATGAAAAACTGTTTTTT	CASRLQGLNEKLFF
TRBJ2-7	TRBV9	.	.	TGTGCCAGCAGCGTTGAGGAGTTACACGAGCAGTACTTC	CASSVEELHEQYF
TRBJ1-1	TRBV18	.	.	TGTGCCAGCTCCTTTAACGGGCGGGTGAACACTGAAGCTTTCTTT	CASSFNGRVNTEAFF
TRBJ2-7	TRBV7-9	.	TRBD1	TGTGCCAGCAGTAAGGGACAGACCTACGAGCAGTACTTC	CASSKGQTYEQYF
TRBJ1-2	TRBV21-1	.	.	TGTGCCAGCAGCAAACCCATCGGGGGGGTAGAATACTATGGCTACACCTTC	CASSKPIGGVEYYGYTF
TRBJ1-2	TRBV6-1	.	.	TGTGCCAGCAGTGATGGGAGAGGTATGGATGGCTACACCTTC	CASSDGRGMDGYTF
TRBJ1-1	TRBV5-1	.	.	TGCGCCAGCAGCTTGGTTAGGGTCAGGGACACTGAAGCTTTCTTT	CASSLVRVRDTEAFF